These 25 T cell receptor beta chains were all obtained from the same sample, sequenced in a study of PD-1 blockade in mismatch repair-deficient tumors. Profiled with immunoSEQ multiplex PCR; TCRdb holds only in-frame clones, not every one. This table holds approximately 16,000 clones, roughly 80% found once. Sequencing was performed on PBMCs, taken before pembrolizumab treatment. The receptors originated from an adult with mismatch repair-deficient cancer.

The V call is TRBV6-1, the J call TRBJ2-3; D gene ambiguous. V was trimmed by 1 base and J by 3 bases, leaving 11 bases between them. Germline V lookup: CDR1 MNHNS, CDR2 SASEGT. The CDR3 extends over 15 amino acids. In nucleotides, the CDR3 is TGTGCCAGCAGTGAAGAGAATCAATGGACAGATACGCAGTATTTT. Translating it yields CASSEENQWTDTQYF.

The sample holds one count of this clone. J is TRBJ2-1 and V is TRBV29-1, with D perhaps TRBD1 (5 bases). The CDR3 totals 14 residues. From germline, CDR1 is SQVTM and CDR2 ANQGSEA. Trimming left V 7 bases short and J 5 bases short, with 18 bases between. The CDR3 DNA is TGCAGCGGGTTGGACACTGGGAAAGACAATGAGCAGTTCTTC. Translated, it gives CSGLDTGKDNEQFF.

CDR3 protein: CASSPDSANTGELFF. The CDR3 DNA reads as TGTGCCAGCAGCCCCGACAGCGCGAACACCGGGGAGCTGTTTTTT. This sequence joins TRBV6-4 and TRBJ2-2, with D maybe TRBD1 (5 bases). The germline V gene encodes CDR1 MRHNA and CDR2 SNTAGT. The V gene lost 6 bases and the J gene lost 0 bases, with 11 bases spanning the gap. The CDR3 is made up of 15 amino acids.

The genes are TRBV7-2 and TRBJ2-2; TRBD2 agrees at 8 bases. J gave up 2 bases and V 5 bases, and 10 bases lay outside the gene matches. The CDR3 extends over 17 amino acids. Germline V gives CDR1 SGHTA, CDR2 FQGNSA. The CDR3 sequence is CASSLLMTSVNTGELFF. CDR3 bases: TGTGCCAGCAGCCTCCTCATGACTAGCGTAAACACCGGGGAGCTGTTTTTT.

V gene TRBV11-2 combines with J gene TRBJ2-1, with no clear D. Trimming cost V 4 bases and J 0 bases, with 16 bases left between them. CDR1 and CDR2 from the germline V gene are SGHAT and FQNNGV. The CDR3 consists of 17 residues. The CDR3 sequence is CASSSPHLGYSYNEQFF. DNA for the CDR3: TGTGCCAGCAGCTCCCCCCACCTGGGATACTCCTACAATGAGCAGTTCTTC.

By frequency in the sample, this clone is medium-sized. The chain combines TRBV4-2 with TRBJ2-2; 9 positions match TRBD1. Germline V lookup: CDR1 LGHNA, CDR2 YNFKEQ. V lost 1 base and J lost 3; bases outside the gene matches: 0. This CDR3 region has 15 residues. Here the CDR3 DNA reads TGTGCCAGCAGCCAAGGGGACAGGGACACCGGGGAGCTGTTTTTT. Protein product: CASSQGDRDTGELFF.

This chain connects TRBV4-2 to TRBJ2-3; 10 bases match TRBD2. The CDR3 loop spans 17 amino acids. The germline CDR1 and CDR2 sequences are LGHNA and YNFKEQ. V lost 1 base to trimming and J lost 5 bases; unmatched junction nucleotides: 9. The CDR3 nucleotides read TGTGCCAGCAGCCAAGTCTCAGCGGGAGGGCCGGGAGATACGCAGTATTTT. It translates to CASSQVSAGGPGDTQYF.

The rearrangement uses TRBV18 and TRBJ1-3; unclear D gene. CDR1 and CDR2 from the germline V gene are KGHSH and LQKENI. V was trimmed by 3 bases and J by 0 bases, leaving 18 bases between them. The CDR3 runs 18 residues. CDR3 coding DNA: TGTGCCAGCTCACCGTCCGCGCCCATCTCATCCTCTGGAAACACCATATATTTT. The encoded protein is CASSPSAPISSSGNTIYF.

The gene calls are TRBV6-5 and TRBJ2-1, with 9 bases aligning to TRBD2. Losses at the gene ends were 6 bases for V and 6 bases for J; bases not matched to a gene: 3. Germline V gene data show CDR1 as MNHEY and CDR2 as SVGAGI. The length of the CDR3 is 13 residues. The CDR3 DNA is TGTGCCAGCAGAGGGACTAGCCGCAATGAGCAGTTCTTC. This translates into CASRGTSRNEQFF.

V is TRBV11-2 and J is TRBJ1-1; D not resolved. Trimming removed 4 bases from V and 3 bases from J, with 12 bases in between. CDR3 size: 14 residues. CDR1 is SGHAT and CDR2 is FQNNGV in the germline V gene. The CDR3 sequence is CASSSGRADTEAFF. In DNA, the CDR3 is TGTGCCAGCAGCTCTGGGCGGGCGGACACTGAAGCTTTCTTT.

The count of this clone is one. The V and J genes are TRBV6-1 and TRBJ2-7; D remains ambiguous. From germline, CDR1 is MNHNS and CDR2 SASEGT. The CDR3 length is 16 residues. V was clipped by 1 base and J by 1 base, with 14 bases between them. The CDR3 DNA follows: TGTGCCAGCAGTGAAGGAAGGACCTTCCCATCCTACGAGCAGTACTTC. This encodes CASSEGRTFPSYEQYF.

V gene TRBV6-6 combines with J gene TRBJ2-7; 13 bases are a match to TRBD2. Germline CDR1 reads MNHNY; CDR2 reads SVGAGI (reference sequence). The CDR3 runs to 13 residues. J was trimmed by 7 bases and V by 8 bases; bases with no gene match: 5. The CDR3 sequence is CASGLAGAVEQYF. DNA for the CDR3: TGTGCCAGCGGACTAGCGGGAGCGGTGGAGCAGTACTTC.

The V gene is TRBV11-2, the J gene TRBJ1-1; 7 bases match TRBD1. The CDR3 loop spans 16 amino acids. With 0 bases clipped from V and 0 bases from J, the junction kept 4 bases outside the gene matches. CDR1 and CDR2 (germline): SGHAT, FQNNGV. The CDR3 sequence is CASSLDGQELNTEAFF. Written as DNA, the CDR3 is TGTGCCAGCAGCTTAGACGGACAGGAGTTGAACACTGAAGCTTTCTTT. The full variable domain, rest sourced from reference TRBV11-2 and TRBJ1-1, is EAGVAQSPRYKIIEKRQSVAFWCNPISGHATLYWYQQILGQGPKLLIQFQNNGVVDDSQLPKDRFSAERLKGVDSTLKIQPAKLEDSAVYLCASSLDGQELNTEAFFGQGTRLTVV.

The chain uses TRBV5-8 and TRBJ1-2; 8 nucleotides align to TRBD1. The CDR3 contains 15 residues. The V gene end was trimmed by 4 bases and the J gene end by 7 bases; junction bases not matched to a gene: 12. Germline CDR1 SGHTS, CDR2 YDEGEE. CDR3 protein: CASSNITGQGGGYTF. CDR3 DNA sequence: TGTGCCAGCAGCAATATCACCGGACAGGGCGGTGGCTACACCTTC.

This clone was recorded only once. V usage is TRBV28 and J usage is TRBJ2-2; no clear D. There are 14 residues in the CDR3. CDR1 and CDR2 (germline): MDHEN, SYDVKM. V dropped 8 bases and J dropped 5 bases, with 15 bases sitting between them. CDR3 bases: TGTGCCAGCTCCTTTATGAGCACGACCGGGGAGCTGTTTTTT. Its translation is CASSFMSTTGELFF.

The chain combines TRBV7-9 with TRBJ2-7; no clear D. CDR3 size: 12 residues. From germline, CDR1 is SEHNR and CDR2 FQNEAQ (reference sequence). V lost 1 base and J 3 bases, leaving 4 bases between the germline ends. Here the CDR3 reads CASSLVFYEQYF. The DNA for the CDR3 is TGTGCCAGCAGCTTAGTTTTCTACGAGCAGTACTTC. Based on the CDR3 plus reference TRBV7-9 and TRBJ2-7, the full variable domain is DTGVSQNPRHKITKRGQNVTFRCDPISEHNRLYWYRQTLGQGPEFLTYFQNEAQLEKSRLLSDRFSAERPKGSFSTLEIQRTEQGDSAMYLCASSLVFYEQYFGPGTRLTVT.

The chain employs TRBV19 and TRBJ2-5; D is undetermined. From germline, CDR1 is LNHDA and CDR2 SQIVND (reference sequence). The CDR3 extends over 15 amino acids. Trimming shortened V by 1 base and J by 0 bases, and 9 bases separated the two germline ends. The CDR3 loop is CASSIGRSYQETQYF. CDR3 DNA sequence: TGTGCCAGTAGTATAGGCAGATCGTACCAAGAGACCCAGTACTTC.

V is TRBV28 and J is TRBJ1-5; tentatively, D is TRBD1 (5 bases). This CDR3 has 14 residues. The V end was cut by 7 bases, the J end by 11 bases, with 21 bases between. Germline values: CDR1 MDHEN, CDR2 SYDVKM. Here the CDR3 DNA reads TGTGCCAGCACCCAGGGAGCCGGAGGTAGGGCCCAGCATTTT. Its protein is CASTQGAGGRAQHF.

The chain couples TRBV5-1 to TRBJ1-1; D may be TRBD1 (5 bases). Deletions cut 4 bases from V and 1 base from J, with 17 bases between. Germline V CDR1 and CDR2: SGHRS, YFSETQ. This CDR3 spans 16 amino acids. The CDR3 region is CASSLVEGPGNTEAFF. The DNA of the CDR3 is TGCGCCAGCAGCCTTGTGGAGGGGCCCGGGAACACTGAAGCTTTCTTT.

The CDR3 sequence: CASSEVVGLGSEKLFF. CDR3 sequence (DNA): TGTGCCAGCAGTGAAGTAGTCGGCCTCGGATCTGAAAAACTGTTTTTT. This chain uses TRBV6-1 with TRBJ1-4, with D unresolved. The CDR3 runs 16 residues. Germline V CDR1 and CDR2: MNHNS, SASEGT. Trimming stripped 1 base from V and 7 bases from J, with 16 bases between.

The genes are TRBV5-4 and TRBJ2-5; D might be TRBD2 (6 bases). Per germline, CDR1 SGHNT and CDR2 YYREEE (reference sequence). CDR3 size: 14 residues. The ends were cut back, 2 bases at V and 3 bases at J, with 11 bases in the middle. DNA of the CDR3: TGTGCCAGCAGCTTTGGCGGGACGGAAGAGACCCAGTACTTC. Its protein product is CASSFGGTEETQYF. Combining the CDR3 with reference TRBV5-4 and TRBJ2-5 gives the whole variable domain ETGVTQSPTHLIKTRGQQVTLRCSSQSGHNTVSWYQQALGQGPQFIFQYYREEENGRGNFPPRFSGLQFPNYSSELNVNALELDDSALYLCASSFGGTEETQYFGPGTRLLVL.

The chain uses TRBV19 and TRBJ2-1; TRBD1 is a possible D gene (5 bases). Germline V gene sequence: CDR1 LNHDA, CDR2 SQIVND (reference sequence). V was cut by 2 bases and J by 4 bases, with 9 bases left in between. The CDR3 runs 14 residues. DNA of the CDR3: TGTGCCAGTAGTATACTAGGGGTATACAATGAGCAGTTCTTC. It codes for CASSILGVYNEQFF. Full variable domain (rest looked up from reference TRBV19 and TRBJ2-1): DGGITQSPKYLFRKEGQNVTLSCEQNLNHDAMYWYRQDPGQGLRLIYYSQIVNDFQKGDIAEGYSVSREKKESFPLTVTSAQKNPTAFYLCASSILGVYNEQFFGPGTRLTVL.

V and J are TRBV4-1 and TRBJ2-4, with a tentative D call TRBD2 (5 bases). This CDR3 has 16 residues. Germline CDR1 MGHRA, CDR2 YSYEKL. Trimming took 1 base from V and 0 from J, leaving 10 bases between them. CDR3: CASSQAGGLAKNIQYF. The CDR3 coding sequence is TGCGCCAGCAGCCAAGCGGGCGGGTTAGCCAAAAACATTCAGTACTTC.

V usage is TRBV7-2 and J usage is TRBJ2-1; D possibly corresponds to TRBD1 (5 bases). Deletions cut 1 base from V and 14 bases from J, with 12 bases between. Germline-derived CDR1 and CDR2 are SGHTA and FQGNSA. The CDR3 extends over 12 amino acids. For the CDR3, the DNA is TGTGCCAGCAGCTTAGTTCAGGGTATGGAGTTCTTC. Amino acid sequence: CASSLVQGMEFF.

This clone has just one count. The CDR3 region has the DNA TGTGCCTGGAGTGCACAGGGTTATACTGAAGCTTTCTTT. Protein: CAWSAQGYTEAFF. The genes are TRBV30 and TRBJ1-1, with a weak D call TRBD1 (6 bases). Germline CDR1 GTSNPN, CDR2 SVGIG (reference sequence). CDR3 size: 13 residues. Trimming pared 1 base from V and 5 bases from J, leaving 11 bases between.